This TCR beta chain is from a study of T cells in narcolepsy. Measured with immunoSEQ multiplex PCR; TCRdb has only the in-frame clones, and not every one. The sample records 30,000 to 35,000 clones, over 70% being singletons. The CDR3 contains 15 residues. J was trimmed by 4 bases and V by 4 bases; bases with no gene match: 8. Germline V gene lookup returns CDR1 SGHNT and CDR2 YYREEE (reference sequence). The rearrangement uses TRBV5-4 and TRBJ1-5; 7 bases are a match to TRBD1. The TCR originated in a human donor in good health. The sequencing input was memory (CD45RA-) CD4+ T cells from blood. The DNA for the CDR3 is TGTGCCAGCAGCAACGGAGACAGGGCGAATCAGCCCCAGCATTTT. Its translation: CASSNGDRANQPQHF. Full variable domain (missing parts from reference TRBV5-4 and TRBJ1-5): ETGVTQSPTHLIKTRGQQVTLRCSSQSGHNTVSWYQQALGQGPQFIFQYYREEENGRGNFPPRFSGLQFPNYSSELNVNALELDDSALYLCASSNGDRANQPQHFGDGTRLSIL.